These 10 T cell receptor beta chains originate from one sample sequenced in a study of technical replicates of blood from a few donors (dated by TCRdb to 2016 to 2017). Libraries came from the immunoSEQ multiplex PCR assay. TCRdb carries this immuneACCESS record with in-frame sequences only. Its versions omit some clonotypes, under half of them owing to an unresolved V gene in the studies checked, with the rest unexplained. The sample yields about 85,000 clones; about 94% were counted once. Roughly 0.38% of the sample belongs to the ten largest clones. Sample: T cells isolated from PBMCs. The receptors come from a human donor in good health.

This chain links TRBV6-6 with TRBJ2-5; 10 nucleotides agree with TRBD2. V was pared by 5 bases and J by 9 bases, with 9 bases of the junction left unmatched. The CDR3 covers 14 residues. Germline V gene sequence: CDR1 MNHNY, CDR2 SVGAGI (reference sequence). DNA for the CDR3: TGTGCCAGCAGTATAGCGGGGGGCGTTGGGGCCCAGTACTTC. This sequence encodes CASSIAGGVGAQYF.

Remarks on this clone: One end of the junction does not line up with germline, which may come from a read error. The rearrangement joins TRBV7-7 to TRBJ2-7, with D uncertain. This CDR3 has 13 residues. Per the germline V gene, CDR1 is SSHAT and CDR2 is FNYEAQ (reference sequence). CDR3 region: CASSLGLENEQYF. In nucleotides, the CDR3 is TGTGCTAGCAGCTTAGGTCTAGAAAACGAGCAGTACTTC. Full variable domain (outside the CDR3, taken from reference TRBV7-7 and TRBJ2-7): GAGVSQSPRYKVTKRGQDVTLRCDPISSHATLYWYQQALGQGPEFLTYFNYEAQPDKSGLPSDRFSAERPEGSISTLTIQRTEQRDSAMYRCASSLGLENEQYFGPGTRLTVT.

The V call is TRBV10-2, the J call TRBJ1-1; no firm D call. Trimming cost V 2 bases and J 1 base, with 5 bases left between them. CDR1 and CDR2 (germline): WSHSY, SAAADI. The length of the CDR3 is 13 residues. DNA of the CDR3: TGCGCCAGCAGTGAGACACCGAACACTGAAGCTTTCTTT. It yields the protein CASSETPNTEAFF.

The chain links TRBV5-1 to TRBJ2-7, with 9 positions matching TRBD1. With V trimmed by 0 bases and J by 6 bases, 4 bases remained unmatched. The germline V gene encodes CDR1 SGHRS and CDR2 YFSETQ. The CDR3 loop spans 14 amino acids. CDR3 nucleotide sequence: TGCGCCAGCAGCTTGGGGGACAGGGTCGGCGAGCAGTACTTC. This gives the protein CASSLGDRVGEQYF.

The J gene is TRBJ2-3, the V gene TRBV12-1; TRBD2 reflects the table's D call only, with no check against the DNA. TRBV12-1 is a pseudogene segment. The CDR3 has 15 amino acids. The CDR3 DNA reads as TGTGCCAGCAGTTCTGGGGAGGGCCCAACAGATACGCAGTATTTT. Translating it yields CASSSGEGPTDTQYF.

V and J are TRBV10-3 and TRBJ2-1, with D possibly being TRBD2 (6 bases). The CDR3 spans 15 residues. CDR1 ENHRY and CDR2 SYGVKD come from the germline V gene. Trimming cost V 3 bases and J 7 bases, with 16 bases left between them. CDR3 loop: CAISDGPPSGNEQFF. The DNA of the CDR3 is TGTGCCATCAGTGATGGACCGCCCAGCGGGAATGAGCAGTTCTTC.

The rearrangement links TRBV6-6 to TRBJ2-3; 9 bases are a match to TRBD2. J lost 0 bases, V lost 4 bases, and 5 bases had no gene match. The CDR3 runs to 16 residues. Germline CDR1 MNHNY, CDR2 SVGAGI (reference sequence). In nucleotides, the CDR3 is TGTGCCAGCAGTTCTCGACTAGCGGCTAGCACAGATACGCAGTATTTT. Protein product: CASSSRLAASTDTQYF.

In this sample, this clone turned up a few times. The V gene is TRBV2, the J gene TRBJ2-2, with a weak D call TRBD1 (5 bases). This CDR3 comprises 16 residues. V was cut by 2 bases and J by 6 bases, with 16 bases left in between. Germline-derived CDR1 and CDR2 are SNHLY and FYNNEI. CDR3 amino acids: CASSERFSKQAGELFF. In DNA form, the CDR3 reads TGTGCCAGCAGTGAAAGGTTTTCGAAACAGGCCGGGGAGCTGTTTTTT.

The chain joins TRBV29-1 to TRBJ2-7; 11 bases map to TRBD2. Losses at the gene ends were 7 bases for V and 0 bases for J; bases not matched to a gene: 14. Germline CDR1 and CDR2: SQVTM and ANQGSEA. This CDR3 has 17 amino acids. CDR3 in DNA: TGCAGCGCCCTTTTTGGGACTAGCGGACTCATCTCCTACGAGCAGTACTTC. This gives the protein CSALFGTSGLISYEQYF.

This chain links TRBV5-6 with TRBJ2-1; maybe TRBD2 (6 bases). The CDR3 contains 13 residues. With 7 bases removed from V and 7 bases from J, the gap between germline ends came to 15 bases. CDR1 and CDR2 (germline): SGHDT, YYEEEE. The CDR3 protein is CASSFLGGNEQFF. The DNA of the CDR3 is TGTGCCAGCTCCTTCCTTGGGGGGAATGAGCAGTTCTTC.